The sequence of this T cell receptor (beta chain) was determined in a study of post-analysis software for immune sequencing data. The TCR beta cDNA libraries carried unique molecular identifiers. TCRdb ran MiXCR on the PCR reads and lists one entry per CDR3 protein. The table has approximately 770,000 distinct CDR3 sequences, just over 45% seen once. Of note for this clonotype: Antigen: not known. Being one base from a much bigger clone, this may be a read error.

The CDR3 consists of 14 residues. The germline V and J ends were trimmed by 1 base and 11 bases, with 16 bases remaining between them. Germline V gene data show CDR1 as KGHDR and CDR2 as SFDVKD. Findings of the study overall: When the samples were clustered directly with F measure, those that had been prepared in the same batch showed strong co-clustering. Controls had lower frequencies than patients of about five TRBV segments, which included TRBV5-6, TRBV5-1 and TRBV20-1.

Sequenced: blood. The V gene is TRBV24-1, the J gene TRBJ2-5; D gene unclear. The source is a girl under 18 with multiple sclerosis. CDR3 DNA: TGTGCCACCAGTGATTTAGAACCCGGCAATGAGCAGTACTTC. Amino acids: CATSDLEPGNEQYF.